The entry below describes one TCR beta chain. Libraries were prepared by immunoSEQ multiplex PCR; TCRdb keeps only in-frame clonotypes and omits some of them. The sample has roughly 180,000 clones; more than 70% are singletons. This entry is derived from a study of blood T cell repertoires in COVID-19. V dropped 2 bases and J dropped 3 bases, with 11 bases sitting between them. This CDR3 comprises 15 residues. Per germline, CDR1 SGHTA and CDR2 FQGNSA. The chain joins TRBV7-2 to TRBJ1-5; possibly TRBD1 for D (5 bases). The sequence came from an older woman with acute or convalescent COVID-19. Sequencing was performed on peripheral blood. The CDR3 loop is CASSLSGAYNQPQHF. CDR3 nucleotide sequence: TGTGCCAGCAGCTTAAGTGGGGCTTACAATCAGCCCCAGCATTTT.